What follows is one TCR beta chain and its context. The sample comes from a study of T cell changes during pregnancy in multiple sclerosis. The assay was immunoSEQ multiplex PCR, and TCRdb's table has in-frame clones only and misses some. Among tens of thousands of clones, roughly 96% were seen once, and the ten largest hold under 0.9%. Trimming left V 1 base short and J 0 bases short, with 7 bases between. This CDR3 has 15 residues. The germline V gene encodes CDR1 SGHAT and CDR2 FQNNGV. The chain is built from TRBV11-2 and TRBJ1-3; D uncertain. The receptor was isolated from a female donor with multiple sclerosis, enrolled in a pregnancy study. Source: peripheral blood, taken in the second trimester of pregnancy. This CDR3 is CASSLVGSSGNTIYF. DNA of the CDR3: TGTGCCAGCAGCTTAGTAGGGAGCTCTGGAAACACCATATATTTT.